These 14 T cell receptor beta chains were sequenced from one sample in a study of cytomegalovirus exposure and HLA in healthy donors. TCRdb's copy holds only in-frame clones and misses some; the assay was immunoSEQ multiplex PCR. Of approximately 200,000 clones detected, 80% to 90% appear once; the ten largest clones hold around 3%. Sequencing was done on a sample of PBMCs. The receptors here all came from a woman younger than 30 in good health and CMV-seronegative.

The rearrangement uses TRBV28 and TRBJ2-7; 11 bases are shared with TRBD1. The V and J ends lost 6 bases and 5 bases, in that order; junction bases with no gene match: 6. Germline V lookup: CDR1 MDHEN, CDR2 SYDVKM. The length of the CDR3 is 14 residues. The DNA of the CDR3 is TGTGCCAGCAGACCTGGACAGGGGGCGGACGAGCAGTACTTC. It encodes CASRPGQGADEQYF.

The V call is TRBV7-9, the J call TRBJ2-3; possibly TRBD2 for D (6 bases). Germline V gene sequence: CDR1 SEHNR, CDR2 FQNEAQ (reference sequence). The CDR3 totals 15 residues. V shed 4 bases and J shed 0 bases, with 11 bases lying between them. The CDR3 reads CASSSVAESTDTQYF. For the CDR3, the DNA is TGTGCCAGCAGCTCAGTAGCGGAGAGCACAGATACGCAGTATTTT. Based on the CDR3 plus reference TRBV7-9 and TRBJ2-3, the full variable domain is DTGVSQNPRHKITKRGQNVTFRCDPISEHNRLYWYRQTLGQGPEFLTYFQNEAQLEKSRLLSDRFSAERPKGSFSTLEIQRTEQGDSAMYLCASSSVAESTDTQYFGPGTRLTVL.

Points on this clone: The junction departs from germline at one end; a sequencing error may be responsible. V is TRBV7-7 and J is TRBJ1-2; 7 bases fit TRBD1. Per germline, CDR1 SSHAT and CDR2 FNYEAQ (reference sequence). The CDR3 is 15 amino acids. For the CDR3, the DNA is TGTGCTAGCAGCCCCGAGGAGGGGGCGTTAAACGGCTACACCTTC. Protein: CASSPEEGALNGYTF.

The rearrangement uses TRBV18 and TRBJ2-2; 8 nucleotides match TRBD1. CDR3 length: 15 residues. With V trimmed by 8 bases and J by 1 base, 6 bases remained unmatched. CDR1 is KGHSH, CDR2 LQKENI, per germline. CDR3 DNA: TGTGCCAGCGCCAAAGACAGGGGGAACACCGGGGAGCTGTTTTTT. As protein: CASAKDRGNTGELFF.

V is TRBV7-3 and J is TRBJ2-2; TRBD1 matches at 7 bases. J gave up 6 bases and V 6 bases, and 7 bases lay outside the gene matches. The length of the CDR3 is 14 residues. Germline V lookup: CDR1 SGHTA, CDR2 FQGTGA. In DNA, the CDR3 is TGTGCCAGCAGACGTACAGGGGTGGCCGGGGAGCTGTTTTTT. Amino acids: CASRRTGVAGELFF.

CDR3 loop: CASRTAWGREETQYF. The CDR3 nucleotides read TGTGCCAGCAGAACCGCGTGGGGGCGGGAAGAGACCCAGTACTTC. The genes are TRBV11-2 and TRBJ2-5; tentatively, D is TRBD1 (6 bases). The CDR3 has 15 amino acids. Germline CDR1 and CDR2: SGHAT and FQNNGV. V lost 6 bases to trimming and J lost 3 bases, with 17 bases between them.

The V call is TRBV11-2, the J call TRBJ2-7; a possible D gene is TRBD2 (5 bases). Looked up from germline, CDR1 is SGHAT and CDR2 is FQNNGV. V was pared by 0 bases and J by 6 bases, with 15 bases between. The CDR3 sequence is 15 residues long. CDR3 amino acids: CASSLEVGGAGEQYF. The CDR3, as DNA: TGTGCCAGCAGCTTAGAAGTCGGAGGCGCGGGCGAGCAGTACTTC.

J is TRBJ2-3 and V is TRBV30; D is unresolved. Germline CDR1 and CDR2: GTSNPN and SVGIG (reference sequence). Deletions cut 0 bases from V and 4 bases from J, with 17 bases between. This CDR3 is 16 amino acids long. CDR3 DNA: TGTGCCTGGAGTGTTAAGCTCCTCACAGAATCAGATACGCAGTATTTT. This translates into CAWSVKLLTESDTQYF.

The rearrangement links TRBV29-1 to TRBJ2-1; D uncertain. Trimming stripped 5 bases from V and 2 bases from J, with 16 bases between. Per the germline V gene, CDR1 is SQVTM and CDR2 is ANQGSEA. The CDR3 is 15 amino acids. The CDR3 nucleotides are TGCAGCGTTCGGTCCTGGCAGACACCCTACAATGAGCAGTTCTTC. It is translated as CSVRSWQTPYNEQFF.

CDR3 coding DNA: TGTGCCAGCAGACCTACCCTGGGACAGGGTGGAAACACCATATATTTT. Its protein is CASRPTLGQGGNTIYF. The chain uses TRBV28 and TRBJ1-3; 9 positions agree with TRBD1. V was pared by 6 bases and J by 3 bases, with 9 bases of the junction left unmatched. Germline lookup yields CDR1 MDHEN and CDR2 SYDVKM. The CDR3 runs 16 residues.

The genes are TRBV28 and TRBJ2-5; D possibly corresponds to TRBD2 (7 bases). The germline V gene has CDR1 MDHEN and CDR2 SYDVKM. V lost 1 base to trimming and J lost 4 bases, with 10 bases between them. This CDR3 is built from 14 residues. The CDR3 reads CASSLYAGAETQYF. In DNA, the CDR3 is TGTGCCAGCAGTTTATACGCGGGGGCAGAGACCCAGTACTTC.

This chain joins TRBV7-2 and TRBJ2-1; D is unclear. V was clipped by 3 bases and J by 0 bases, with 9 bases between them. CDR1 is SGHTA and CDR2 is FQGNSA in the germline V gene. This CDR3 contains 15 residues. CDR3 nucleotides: TGTGCCAGCAGCTTTTTAAGCCGCTCCTACAATGAGCAGTTCTTC. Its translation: CASSFLSRSYNEQFF.

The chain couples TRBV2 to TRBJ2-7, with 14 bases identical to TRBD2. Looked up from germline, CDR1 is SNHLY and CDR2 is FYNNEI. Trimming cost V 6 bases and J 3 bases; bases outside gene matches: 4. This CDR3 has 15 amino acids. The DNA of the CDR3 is TGTGCCAGCAGAGCAGGGACTAGCGGGAGCTACGAGCAGTACTTC. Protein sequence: CASRAGTSGSYEQYF.

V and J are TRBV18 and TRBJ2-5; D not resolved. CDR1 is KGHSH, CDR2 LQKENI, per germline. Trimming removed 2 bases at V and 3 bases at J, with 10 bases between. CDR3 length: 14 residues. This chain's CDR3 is CASSPNGGKETQYF. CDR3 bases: TGTGCCAGCTCACCAAACGGCGGTAAAGAGACCCAGTACTTC.